Below, 18 T cell receptor beta chains from the same sample are listed, as sequenced in a study of graft-versus-host responses after intestinal transplantation. Some clones are missing from TCRdb's copy, which holds only in-frame ones; the method was immunoSEQ multiplex PCR. The table shows around 8,000 clones, with roughly 85% occurring only once. Graft-derived tissue was subjected to processing to liberate intraepithelial and lamina propria lymphocytes. The sequences come from ileum tissue, collected approximately 120 days after transplant. The source of these receptors is a human patient who received an intestinal transplant, so some T cells may come from the graft donor.

The chain has TRBV5-1 and TRBJ2-1; 9 positions agree with TRBD2. The CDR3 extends over 15 amino acids. Germline V gene data show CDR1 as SGHRS and CDR2 as YFSETQ. V was pared by 0 bases and J by 7 bases, with 5 bases of the junction left unmatched. CDR3 in amino acids: CASSLVGTSLNEQFF. In DNA form, the CDR3 reads TGCGCCAGCAGCTTGGTCGGGACTAGCCTTAATGAGCAGTTCTTC.

V usage is TRBV2 and J usage is TRBJ2-7; TRBD1 aligns across 9 bases. This CDR3 has 14 residues. Germline CDR1 is SNHLY and CDR2 is FYNNEI. J lost 2 bases, V lost 7 bases, and 6 bases had no gene match. The CDR3 nucleotides are TGTGCCAGCACCCAGGACAGGGGCCCCTACGAGCAGTACTTC. Its translation is CASTQDRGPYEQYF.

J is TRBJ2-5 and V is TRBV27; D is possibly TRBD1 or TRBD2 (5 bases each). The CDR3 has 15 amino acids. V shed 0 bases and J shed 1 base, with 9 bases lying between them. Germline V gene sequence: CDR1 MNHEY, CDR2 SMNVEV (reference sequence). The CDR3 loop is CASSLSGRFQETQYF. As DNA, the CDR3 is TGTGCCAGCAGTTTATCGGGACGTTTCCAAGAGACCCAGTACTTC.

The gene calls are TRBV4-2 and TRBJ1-2; D gene unclear. V lost 5 bases to trimming and J lost 4 bases, with 11 bases between them. Germline CDR1 and CDR2: LGHNA and YNFKEQ. The CDR3 has 13 amino acids. The CDR3 protein is CASSLKGFYGYTF. CDR3 coding DNA: TGTGCCAGCAGCTTGAAGGGATTCTATGGCTACACCTTC.

The J gene is TRBJ2-2, the V gene TRBV5-5; D perhaps matches TRBD2 (6 bases). The CDR3 has 16 amino acids. V lost 1 base and J 6 bases, leaving 16 bases between the germline ends. The germline gives CDR1 SGHKS, CDR2 YYEKEE (reference sequence). The CDR3 protein is CASSLFPSGGAGELFF. In nucleotides, the CDR3 is TGTGCCAGCAGCTTGTTTCCCAGCGGAGGGGCCGGGGAGCTGTTTTTT.

The V and J genes are TRBV11-2 and TRBJ2-3; 9 positions agree with TRBD1. Unmatched junction bases numbered 10, after V lost 1 base and J lost 14 bases. This CDR3 comprises 14 residues. The germline V gene encodes CDR1 SGHAT and CDR2 FQNNGV. CDR3: CASSLGHGGDRVYF. CDR3 nucleotide sequence: TGTGCCAGCAGCTTAGGCCATGGAGGGGACAGGGTGTATTTT.

The genes are TRBV2 and TRBJ2-5; D might be TRBD1 (6 bases). CDR1 and CDR2 from the germline V gene are SNHLY and FYNNEI. V was clipped by 0 bases and J by 4 bases, with 12 bases between them. This CDR3 is 15 amino acids long. The CDR3 reads CASSEAGAVRETQYF. CDR3 in DNA: TGTGCCAGCAGTGAAGCGGGGGCGGTCCGAGAGACCCAGTACTTC.

The rearrangement joins TRBV29-1 to TRBJ2-2; tentative D call: TRBD2 (6 bases). This CDR3 is 15 amino acids long. The germline CDR1 and CDR2 sequences are SQVTM and ANQGSEA. Trimming shortened V by 4 bases and J by 0 bases, and 12 bases separated the two germline ends. DNA for the CDR3: TGCAGCGTTGTATCGCGGGGAGCGAACACCGGGGAGCTGTTTTTT. As protein: CSVVSRGANTGELFF.

The V gene is TRBV19, the J gene TRBJ2-5; D is perhaps TRBD1 (8 bases). V was pared by 6 bases and J by 5 bases, with 16 bases between. Germline-derived CDR1 and CDR2 are LNHDA and SQIVND (reference sequence). The CDR3 covers 14 residues. The chain's CDR3 is CASRITGGGETQYF. CDR3 sequence (DNA): TGTGCCAGTAGGATAACAGGGGGGGGCGAGACCCAGTACTTC.

The chain recombines TRBV12-2 with TRBJ1-1; TRBD1 is the table's D call, not checked against the DNA. TRBV12-2 is reported as a pseudogene. The CDR3 has 18 residues. CDR3 DNA: TGTGCAAGTCGCTTAGTAGATTGGGCACCCCAGGAAAGCACTGAAGCTTTCTTT. Its protein product is CASRLVDWAPQESTEAFF.

The rearrangement uses TRBV13 and TRBJ2-3; D is unclear. This CDR3 spans 12 amino acids. The V gene's germline CDR1 is PRHDT and CDR2 FYEKMQ (reference sequence). The V end lost 5 bases, the J end lost 2 bases, and 5 bases lay between the germline ends. The DNA for the CDR3 is TGTGCCAGCAGCGACAACACAGATACGCAGTATTTT. This sequence encodes CASSDNTDTQYF.

The chain joins TRBV15 to TRBJ1-1, with D maybe TRBD1 (5 bases). The V end was cut by 0 bases, the J end by 1 base, with 12 bases between. CDR3 length equals 16 residues. The germline V gene has CDR1 LNHNV and CDR2 YYDKDF (reference sequence). The CDR3 here is CATSRDQGTTNTEAFF. The DNA of the CDR3 is TGTGCCACCAGCAGAGATCAGGGCACTACGAACACTGAAGCTTTCTTT.

V and J are TRBV7-9 and TRBJ2-2, with D perhaps matching TRBD2 (5 bases). The V end lost 5 bases, the J end lost 5 bases, and 9 bases lay between the germline ends. The CDR3 has 13 residues. CDR1 and CDR2 (germline): SEHNR, FQNEAQ (reference sequence). Here the CDR3 reads CASSLTSTGELFF. The CDR3, as DNA: TGTGCCAGCAGCCTAACTAGTACCGGGGAGCTGTTTTTT. Drawing the rest from reference TRBV7-9 and TRBJ2-2, the complete variable domain is DTGVSQNPRHKITKRGQNVTFRCDPISEHNRLYWYRQTLGQGPEFLTYFQNEAQLEKSRLLSDRFSAERPKGSFSTLEIQRTEQGDSAMYLCASSLTSTGELFFGEGSRLTVL.

The count of this clone is one. The chain recombines TRBV25-1 with TRBJ2-5; the match to TRBD2 covers 11 bases. J lost 1 base, V lost 1 base, and 8 bases had no gene match. This CDR3 comprises 18 residues. In germline, CDR1 is MGHDK, CDR2 SYGVNS. The CDR3 protein is CASSELLAGGPSQETQYF. For the CDR3, the DNA is TGTGCCAGCAGTGAATTGTTAGCGGGGGGGCCTAGCCAAGAGACCCAGTACTTC.

The V call is TRBV6-5, the J call TRBJ1-2, with unresolved D. Per the germline V gene, CDR1 is MNHEY and CDR2 is SVGAGI. The V end was cut by 6 bases, the J end by 1 base, with 9 bases between. The CDR3 runs 13 residues. In DNA form, the CDR3 reads TGTGCCAGCAGCCTAACTATTAACTATGGCTACACCTTC. This translates into CASSLTINYGYTF.

The V call is TRBV5-5, the J call TRBJ2-1; 12 bases match TRBD2. Germline values: CDR1 SGHKS, CDR2 YYEKEE (reference sequence). The CDR3 has 16 amino acids. Germline trimming cut 1 base from V and 8 bases from J; bases unmatched to any gene: 7. This chain's CDR3 is CASSLSTSGSQHEQFF. As DNA, the CDR3 is TGTGCCAGCAGCTTGTCGACTAGCGGGAGTCAGCATGAGCAGTTCTTC.

Worth noting for this clone: Other DNA sequences in this specimen translate into the identical CDR3. The V gene is TRBV10-2, the J gene TRBJ1-1; tentative D call: TRBD1 (5 bases). The CDR3 spans 16 residues. Trimming pared 4 bases from V and 5 bases from J, leaving 20 bases between. Germline loops: CDR1 WSHSY, CDR2 SAAADI. In DNA form, the CDR3 reads TGCGCCAGCAGTGGGGGAGGGTGGGGGGAAGGAACTGAAGCTTTCTTT. Translation gives CASSGGGWGEGTEAFF.

J is TRBJ2-5 and V is TRBV7-8, with D uncertain. The end of the DNA fits TRBJ2-7 better, so the J call may be wrong. The CDR3 contains 13 residues. The germline gives CDR1 SGHVS, CDR2 FQNEAQ. CDR3 nucleotides: TGTGCCAGCAGCTTAGTGTCCAGGCCCGAGCAGTACTTC. This codes for CASSLVSRPEQYF.